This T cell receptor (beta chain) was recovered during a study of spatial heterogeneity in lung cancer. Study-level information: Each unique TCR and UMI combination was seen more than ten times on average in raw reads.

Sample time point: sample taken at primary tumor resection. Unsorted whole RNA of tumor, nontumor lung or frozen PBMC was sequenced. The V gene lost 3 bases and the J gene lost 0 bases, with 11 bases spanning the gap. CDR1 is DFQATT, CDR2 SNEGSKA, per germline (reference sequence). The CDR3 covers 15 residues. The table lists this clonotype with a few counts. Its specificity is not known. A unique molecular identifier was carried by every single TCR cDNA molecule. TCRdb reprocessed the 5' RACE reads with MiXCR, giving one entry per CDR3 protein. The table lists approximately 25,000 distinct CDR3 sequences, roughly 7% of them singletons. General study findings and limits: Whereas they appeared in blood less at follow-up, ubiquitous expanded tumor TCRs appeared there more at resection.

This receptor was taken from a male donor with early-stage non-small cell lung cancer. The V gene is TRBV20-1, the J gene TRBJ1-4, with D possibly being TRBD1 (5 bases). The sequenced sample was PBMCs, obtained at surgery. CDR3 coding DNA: TGCAGTGCTAGCCGGACAAGCGCAACTAATGAAAAACTGTTTTTT. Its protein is CSASRTSATNEKLFF.